A single sample is the source of the 10 T cell receptor beta chains below, sequenced in a study of T cell repertoires in cytomegalovirus infection. In TCRdb, the reads were re-called with MiXCR into one record per CDR3 protein. This table holds approximately 290,000 distinct CDR3 sequences, roughly 23% found once. The sequenced material came from PBMCs. The source is a human donor in good health (CMV status not recorded). Some clones in this sample may be carry-over from other donors' samples.

The chain joins TRBV11-2 to TRBJ2-7; D may be TRBD2 (5 bases). V lost 5 bases, J lost 6 bases, and 11 bases lay in between. The CDR3 spans 12 residues. Per the germline V gene, CDR1 is SGHAT and CDR2 is FQNNGV. CDR3 nucleotide sequence: TGTGCCAGCAGCCCCGGCGGGCCCGAGCAGTACTTC. This gives the protein CASSPGGPEQYF.

The chain has TRBV25-1 and TRBJ1-1; no definite D call. CDR3 length equals 13 residues. Between the trimmed V and J ends, which lost 0 bases and 8 bases, there was a span of 10 bases. From germline, CDR1 is MGHDK and CDR2 SYGVNS. DNA of the CDR3: TGTGCCAGCAGTGAATATCGAGAGACAGAAGCTTTCTTT. Protein sequence: CASSEYRETEAFF.

This clonotype was observed at least ten times. This sequence joins TRBV7-2 and TRBJ2-7; D is unresolved. Trimming removed 4 bases from V and 1 base from J, with 11 bases in between. In germline, CDR1 is SGHTA, CDR2 FQGNSA. This CDR3 region has 14 residues. The CDR3 DNA sequence: TGTGCCAGCAGCTCCCCAGGCCGATCCTACGAGCAGTACTTC. Protein sequence: CASSSPGRSYEQYF.

This clonotype was counted many times. The V and J genes are TRBV7-2 and TRBJ1-2, with 8 bases matching TRBD1. V lost 5 bases, J lost 5 bases, and 10 bases stayed unmatched. The CDR3 runs to 15 residues. CDR1 and CDR2 (germline): SGHTA, FQGNSA. The CDR3 DNA reads TGTGCCAGCAGCCTACCCGGACAGGGAGGATATGGCTACACCTTC. Translation gives CASSLPGQGGYGYTF.

The chain carries TRBV6-2 or TRBV6-3 and TRBJ2-5; 7 nucleotides match TRBD2. The J segment lost 6 bases and the V segment lost 5 bases, leaving 18 bases of the junction unmatched. CDR1 and CDR2 (germline): MNHEY, SVGEGT. This CDR3 contains 17 residues. The CDR3 DNA reads TGTGCCAGCAGTGATACCCACGGACTAGGCGGGACGAAGACCCAGTACTTC. Its protein product is CASSDTHGLGGTKTQYF.

This clonotype was counted at least ten times. V and J are TRBV7-2 and TRBJ2-7, with TRBD2 as a possible D gene (6 bases). This CDR3 is built from 15 residues. Germline values: CDR1 SGHTA, CDR2 FQGNSA. V gave up 6 bases and J gave up 3 bases, with 18 bases separating them. As DNA, the CDR3 is TGTGCCAGCAGACTAGCAACAACCGCTAACTACGAGCAGTACTTC. Encoded protein: CASRLATTANYEQYF.

This clonotype was detected many times. This chain joins TRBV7-6 and TRBJ2-7; TRBD1 matches at 10 bases. Trimming took 0 bases from V and 6 from J; bases not matched to a gene: 11. Per the germline V gene, CDR1 is SGHVS and CDR2 is FNYEAQ. The CDR3 covers 17 residues. As DNA, the CDR3 is TGTGCCAGCAGCTTAGCATGGGGATCCGGGACAGGGGCCGAGCAGTACTTC. Amino acid sequence: CASSLAWGSGTGAEQYF.

The chain employs TRBV28 and TRBJ2-7; D is unclear. Germline CDR1 and CDR2: MDHEN and SYDVKM. CDR3 length equals 15 residues. V lost 2 bases to trimming and J lost 7 bases, with 18 bases between them. The CDR3 spells CASSLRTVEFGEQYF. CDR3 nucleotide sequence: TGTGCCAGCAGTTTAAGGACCGTAGAGTTCGGGGAGCAGTACTTC.

This clonotype was recorded many times. DNA for the CDR3: TGTGCCATCAGTGAGTCGCCCAGGGAGCGAGGCTACACCTTC. It encodes CAISESPRERGYTF. The chain links TRBV10-3 to TRBJ1-2; possible D gene TRBD1, 5 bases. CDR1 is ENHRY and CDR2 is SYGVKD in the germline V gene. Trimming took 0 bases from V and 8 from J, leaving 13 bases between them. CDR3 length: 14 amino acids.

This clonotype was observed once. This chain joins TRBV27 and TRBJ2-1; 10 bases fit TRBD2. Germline V gene sequence: CDR1 MNHEY, CDR2 SMNVEV (reference sequence). Trimming at V came to 5 bases and at J to 5 bases, leaving 0 bases not matched to a gene. CDR3 length: 13 residues. CDR3 protein: CASSGLADNEQFF. The CDR3, as DNA: TGTGCCAGCAGTGGACTAGCGGACAATGAGCAGTTCTTC.